This T cell receptor beta chain appears in the sequencing data of a study of molecular identifiers for immune sequencing clone quantification. MiXCR, applied by TCRdb to the PCR reads, yields one record per CDR3 protein. The sample has approximately 670,000 distinct CDR3 sequences, 20% seen once; the top ten hold 0.75% to 0.95%. This clonotype was seen at least ten times. Trimming took 4 bases from V and 0 from J, leaving 14 bases between them. Germline V CDR1 and CDR2: SGDLS, YYNGEE. The CDR3 contains 15 residues. The receptor was derived from a human donor in good health. Some libraries in this study had Jurkat cell RNA spiked in. This chain uses TRBV9 with TRBJ2-7, with a weak D call TRBD2 (5 bases). Material for sequencing was naive CD8+ T cells from blood, with Jurkat cell RNA spiked in. Subset indicated: FACS-sorted CD8+CD4-CCR7+CD45RA+ naive T cells. CDR3 loop: CASSPRTGSSYEQYF. The DNA for the CDR3 is TGTGCCAGCAGCCCACGGACTGGTAGCTCCTACGAGCAGTACTTC.